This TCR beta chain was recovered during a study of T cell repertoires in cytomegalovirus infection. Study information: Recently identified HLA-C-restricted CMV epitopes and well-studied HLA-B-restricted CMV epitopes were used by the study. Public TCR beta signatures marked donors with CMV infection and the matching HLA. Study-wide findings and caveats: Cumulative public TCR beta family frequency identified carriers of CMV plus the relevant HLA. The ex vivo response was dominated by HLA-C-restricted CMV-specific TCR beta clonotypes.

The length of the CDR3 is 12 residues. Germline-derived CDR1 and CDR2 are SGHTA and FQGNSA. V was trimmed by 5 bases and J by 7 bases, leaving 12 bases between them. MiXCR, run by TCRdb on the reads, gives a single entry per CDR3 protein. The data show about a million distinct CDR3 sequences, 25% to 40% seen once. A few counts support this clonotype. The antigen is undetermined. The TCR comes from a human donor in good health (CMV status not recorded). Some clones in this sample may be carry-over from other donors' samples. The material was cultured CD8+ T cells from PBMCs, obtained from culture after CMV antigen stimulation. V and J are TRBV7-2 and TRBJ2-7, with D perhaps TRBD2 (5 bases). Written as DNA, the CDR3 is TGTGCCAGCAGCCCCAGGACGGGGGAGCAGTACGTC. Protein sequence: CASSPRTGEQYV.